The 11 T cell receptor beta chains listed next were all sequenced from one sample in a study of blood T cell repertoires in COVID-19. The protocol was immunoSEQ multiplex PCR, while the TCRdb copy is restricted to in-frame clones and leaves out a portion. The repertoire has approximately 110,000 clones, around 66% of them found once; the top ten carry approximately 6.2%. The sequenced sample was peripheral blood. Every receptor here comes from an older man with acute or convalescent COVID-19.

This clone turned up a few times. The CDR3 spells CASSLGLAGLSSEQYF. DNA for the CDR3: TGTGCCAGCAGCCTCGGACTAGCGGGACTTAGTTCCGAGCAGTACTTC. The chain links TRBV9 to TRBJ2-7; 12 positions agree with TRBD2. V was pared by 4 bases and J by 6 bases, with 11 bases of the junction left unmatched. This CDR3 has 16 amino acids. CDR1 and CDR2 (germline): SGDLS, YYNGEE. Combining the CDR3 with reference TRBV9 and TRBJ2-7 gives the whole variable domain DSGVTQTPKHLITATGQRVTLRCSPRSGDLSVYWYQQSLDQGLQFLIQYYNGEERAKGNILERFSAQQFPDLHSELNLSSLELGDSALYFCASSLGLAGLSSEQYFGPGTRLTVT.

This clone occurred many times. The chain has TRBV15 and TRBJ1-5; TRBD1 matches 7 bases. The CDR3 is 13 residues long. The germline gives CDR1 LNHNV, CDR2 YYDKDF (reference sequence). V lost 4 bases and J lost 7; bases outside the gene matches: 4. The chain's CDR3 is CATSNRGLQPQHF. The CDR3 nucleotides are TGTGCCACCAGCAACAGGGGTTTGCAGCCCCAGCATTTT.

This clone was seen just once. The rearrangement links TRBV3-1 (or the pseudogene TRBV3-2) to TRBJ2-1, with 7 bases matching TRBD2. CDR3 length: 17 amino acids. Losses at the gene ends were 5 bases for V and 8 bases for J; bases not matched to a gene: 18. The germline V gene encodes CDR1 LGHDT and CDR2 YNNKEL (reference sequence). The DNA of the CDR3 is TGTGCCAGCAGCAGGGTGGGTAGCGGGCTCAGCGGGGATGAGCAGTTCTTC. It yields the protein CASSRVGSGLSGDEQFF.

The CDR3 is CASNRDSNQPQHF. The CDR3 nucleotides read TGTGCCAGCAACAGGGACAGCAATCAGCCCCAGCATTTT. The rearrangement uses TRBV2 and TRBJ1-5; the D gene is possibly TRBD1 (6 bases). Germline CDR1 is SNHLY and CDR2 is FYNNEI. The CDR3 is 13 residues long. The V end lost 7 bases, the J end lost 1 base, and 8 bases lay between the germline ends.

The gene calls are TRBV5-6 and TRBJ2-7; 15 bases line up with TRBD2. The germline V gene encodes CDR1 SGHDT and CDR2 YYEEEE. The CDR3 runs to 16 residues. The V segment lost 4 bases and the J segment 4 bases; nucleotides outside the gene matches: 6. CDR3 DNA: TGTGCCAGCAGCCCGGGACTAGCGGGAGGCGGTTACGAGCAGTACTTC. Translating gives CASSPGLAGGGYEQYF.

This rearrangement joins TRBV19 to TRBJ2-5; possibly TRBD1 for D (6 bases). Germline lookup yields CDR1 LNHDA and CDR2 SQIVND (reference sequence). The CDR3 extends over 15 amino acids. Trimming removed 5 bases from V and 2 bases from J, with 15 bases in between. CDR3: CASSGWTADQETQYF. CDR3 nucleotides: TGTGCCAGTAGTGGGTGGACAGCCGATCAAGAGACCCAGTACTTC. The full variable domain, its missing parts supplied by reference TRBV19 and TRBJ2-5, is DGGITQSPKYLFRKEGQNVTLSCEQNLNHDAMYWYRQDPGQGLRLIYYSQIVNDFQKGDIAEGYSVSREKKESFPLTVTSAQKNPTAFYLCASSGWTADQETQYFGPGTRLLVL.

The rearrangement links TRBV25-1 to TRBJ1-2; D ambiguous. Germline V gene sequence: CDR1 MGHDK, CDR2 SYGVNS. The CDR3 is made up of 13 amino acids. With 6 bases removed from V and 5 bases from J, the gap between germline ends came to 13 bases. The CDR3 spells CASRLPDSYGYTF. CDR3 DNA: TGTGCCAGCAGACTCCCCGACTCTTATGGCTACACCTTC.

This clone came up a few times. The CDR3 region has the DNA TGTGCCAGCAGTTGGATTAGCGGGAGCTCCTACGAGCAGTACTTC. Translating gives CASSWISGSSYEQYF. V is TRBV28 and J is TRBJ2-7; 9 nucleotides line up with TRBD2. The trim removed 4 bases at V and 0 bases at J, leaving 4 bases unmatched. CDR3 length: 15 residues. From germline, CDR1 is MDHEN and CDR2 SYDVKM. Combining the CDR3 with reference TRBV28 and TRBJ2-7 gives the whole variable domain DVKVTQSSRYLVKRTGEKVFLECVQDMDHENMFWYRQDPGLGLRLIYFSYDVKMKEKGDIPEGYSVSREKKERFSLILESASTNQTSMYLCASSWISGSSYEQYFGPGTRLTVT.

The chain uses TRBV12-3 or TRBV12-4 and TRBJ2-2; unclear D gene. Trimming removed 7 bases from V and 3 bases from J, with 9 bases in between. The CDR3 sequence is 13 residues long. CDR3 region: CASTNVYTGELFF. CDR3 bases: TGTGCCAGCACTAATGTCTACACCGGGGAGCTGTTTTTT.

The chain recombines TRBV15 with TRBJ2-3; D is perhaps TRBD1 (5 bases). The germline V gene encodes CDR1 LNHNV and CDR2 YYDKDF (reference sequence). The germline V and J ends were trimmed by 2 bases and 3 bases, with 9 bases remaining between them. The CDR3 totals 14 residues. This CDR3 reads CATSRQGRTDTQYF. The CDR3 coding sequence is TGTGCCACCAGCAGACAGGGAAGAACAGATACGCAGTATTTT.

The chain carries TRBV9 and TRBJ1-2; TRBD1 matches at 8 bases. V trimming: 4 bases; J trimming: 4 bases; junction bases outside the gene matches: 15. The CDR3 spans 17 residues. Looked up from germline, CDR1 is SGDLS and CDR2 is YYNGEE. The CDR3 sequence is CASSPAKTRQGTYGYTF. The CDR3 bases are TGTGCCAGCAGCCCTGCCAAAACCCGACAGGGGACCTATGGCTACACCTTC.